This TCR beta chain originates from a study of identical twins. TCRdb ran MiXCR on the 5' RACE reads and lists one entry per CDR3 protein. The data hold under 800,000 distinct CDR3 sequences, with over 20% observed a single time. V was pared by 3 bases and J by 10 bases, with 13 bases between. The CDR3 has 13 residues. Germline V gene data show CDR1 as SGHTA and CDR2 as FQGNSA. This same sample was also part of a study on T cells expressing NK-cell markers. As that study records: The same clonotypes also predominated in the CD3+CD56-NKG2C+ fraction of several donors.

The chain links TRBV7-2 to TRBJ2-1; D remains unclear. Material: PBMCs. This clonotype originated in a woman aged 18-29 years in good health. The chain's CDR3 is CASSLTSLLEQFF. CDR3 nucleotides: TGTGCCAGCAGCTTGACGAGCCTCCTCGAGCAGTTCTTC.